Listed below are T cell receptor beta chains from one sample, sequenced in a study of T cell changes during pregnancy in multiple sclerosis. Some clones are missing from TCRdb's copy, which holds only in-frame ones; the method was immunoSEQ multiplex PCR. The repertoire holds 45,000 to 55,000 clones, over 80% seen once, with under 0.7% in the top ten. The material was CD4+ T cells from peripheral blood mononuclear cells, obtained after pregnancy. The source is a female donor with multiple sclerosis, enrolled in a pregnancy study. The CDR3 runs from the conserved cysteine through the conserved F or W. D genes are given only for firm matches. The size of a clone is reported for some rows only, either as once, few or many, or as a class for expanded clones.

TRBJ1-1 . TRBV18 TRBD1 TGTGCCAGCTCACCAGGACAGGGGCGGTTAGGTGGTGAAGCTTTCTTT CASSPGQGRLGGEAFF
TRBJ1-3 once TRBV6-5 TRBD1 TGTGCCAGCAGCCGGGGACAGACAACTGGAAACACCATATATTTT CASSRGQTTGNTIYF
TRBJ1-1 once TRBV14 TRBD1 TGTGCCAGCAGCCAAGAATTCAGGGGGCGGTTCCGGACTGAAGCTTTCTTT CASSQEFRGRFRTEAFF
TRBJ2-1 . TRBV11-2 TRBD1 TGTGCCAGCAGCTTAGAGGGACAGAACTACAATGAGCAGTTCTTC CASSLEGQNYNEQFF
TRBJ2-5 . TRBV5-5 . TGTGCCAGCAGCTTGACAGGCTGGGAGACCCAGTACTTC CASSLTGWETQYF
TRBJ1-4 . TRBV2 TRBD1 TGTGCCAGCAGCCCCGGCAGGGGGAGAGAAAAACTGTTTTTT CASSPGRGREKLFF
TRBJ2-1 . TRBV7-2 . TGTGCCAGCAGCTTAGGTATGGGACTCGTATACAATGAGCAGTTCTTC CASSLGMGLVYNEQFF
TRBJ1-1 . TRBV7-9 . TGTGCCAGCAGTCCCGCGGGAGACTACACTGAAGCTTTCTTT CASSPAGDYTEAFF
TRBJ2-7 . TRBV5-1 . TGCGCCAGCAGCTCCCGGACAGTTTCCTACGAGCAGTACTTC CASSSRTVSYEQYF
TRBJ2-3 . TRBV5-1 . TGCGCCAGCAGCTTGAGACAAGTTACTAGCACAGATACGCAGTATTTT CASSLRQVTSTDTQYF
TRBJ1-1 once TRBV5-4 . TGTGCCAGCAGCCTCCCTCGTTTTGGAGCTGCCGCTGAAGCTTTCTTT CASSLPRFGAAAEAFF
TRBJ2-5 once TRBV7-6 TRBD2 TGTGCCAGCAGCTTAGGAGGTAGCGGGGGTAAAGAGACCCAGTACTTC CASSLGGSGGKETQYF